This T cell receptor (beta chain) was identified in a study of read filtering for tumor transcriptome and immune sequencing. Molecular barcoded adaptors covering alpha/delta and beta/gamma chains were used on roughly 400 ng RNA. TCRdb recomputed calls from the reads with MiXCR, one row per CDR3 protein. The sample consists of some 120,000 distinct CDR3 sequences, approximately 12% of them appearing once. This clonotype was counted at least ten times. Its specificity is unknown. Study outcomes and limitations: Even smaller IR-seq throughput identified most shared clonotypes. The sorted CD138-negative fraction was a mixed bone marrow immune population, not purified T cells.

The V gene lost 0 bases and the J gene lost 0 bases, with 2 bases spanning the gap. Germline loops: CDR1 SGHTA, CDR2 FQGTGA. The CDR3 runs to 13 residues. The sequence was obtained from a donor over 35 with multiple myeloma. J is TRBJ1-1 and V is TRBV7-3; D call uncertain. Specimen: a population of CD138-negative cells sorted from bone marrow. The CDR3 reads CASSLTMNTEAFF. In DNA, the CDR3 is TGTGCCAGCAGCTTAACGATGAACACTGAAGCTTTCTTT.